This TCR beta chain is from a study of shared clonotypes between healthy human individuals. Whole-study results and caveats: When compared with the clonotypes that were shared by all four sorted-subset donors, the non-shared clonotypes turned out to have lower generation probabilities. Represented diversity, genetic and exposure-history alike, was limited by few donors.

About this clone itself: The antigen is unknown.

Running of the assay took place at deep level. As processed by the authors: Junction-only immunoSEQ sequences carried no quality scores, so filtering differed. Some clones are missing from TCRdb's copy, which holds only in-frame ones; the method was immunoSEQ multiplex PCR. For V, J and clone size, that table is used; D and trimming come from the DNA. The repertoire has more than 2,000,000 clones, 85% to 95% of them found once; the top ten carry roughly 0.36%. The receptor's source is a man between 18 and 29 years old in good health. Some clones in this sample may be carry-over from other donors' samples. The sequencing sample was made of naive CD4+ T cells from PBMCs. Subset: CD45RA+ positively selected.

DNA of the CDR3: TGTGCCAGCAGCTTGGTTGACAGCCGAGGCTCCTACGAGCAGTACTTC. Translated, it gives CASSLVDSRGSYEQYF. The V gene is TRBV5-8, the J gene TRBJ2-7; D might be TRBD1 (5 bases). The germline V and J ends were trimmed by 0 bases and 0 bases, with 13 bases remaining between them. This CDR3 is built from 16 residues. Germline V gene data show CDR1 as SGHTS and CDR2 as YDEGEE.